The sequence of this T cell receptor beta chain was determined in a study of graft-versus-host responses after intestinal transplantation. TCRdb's table, derived via immunoSEQ multiplex PCR, lists solely in-frame clones and lacks some. There are under 20,000 clones in the sample; roughly 90% occur only once, and more than 1.5% lies in the top ten. V dropped 8 bases and J dropped 1 base, with 15 bases sitting between them. The CDR3 spans 14 residues. Germline assignment: CDR1 SNHLY and CDR2 FYNNEI. The chain combines TRBV2 with TRBJ2-7; D unclear. This material consisted of PBMCs, taken more than 350 days after transplant. The receptor was derived from a human patient who received an intestinal transplant, so some T cells may come from the graft donor. The DNA for the CDR3 is TGTGCCAGCCGTCCCGCGGTTTGGTCCTACGAGCAGTACTTC. Encoded protein: CASRPAVWSYEQYF.